Listed below are T cell receptor beta chains from one sample, sequenced in a study of graft-versus-host responses after intestinal transplantation. TCRdb's table, derived via immunoSEQ multiplex PCR, lists solely in-frame clones and lacks some. The sample yields around 9,500 clones, 88% seen once. Sequences were derived from PBMCs, sampled approximately 240 days after intestinal transplant. Receptor source: a human patient who received an intestinal transplant, so some T cells may come from the graft donor. Both conserved end residues are part of each CDR3. D genes are given only for firm matches. A clone size is listed for some rows: how often the clone was seen (once, few, many), or a class if it is expanded.

D gene: TRBD2
clone size: NA
J gene: TRBJ2-1
V gene: TRBV19
CDR3 DNA: TGTGCCAGTAGGTGGACTAGCGGGAGGAGGAATGAGCAGTTCTTC
CDR3 protein: CASRWTSGRRNEQFF

D gene: NA
clone size: NA
J gene: TRBJ2-5
V gene: TRBV7-9
CDR3 DNA: TGTGCCAGCAGCTTAATGGCGAACCAAGAGACCCAGTACTTC
CDR3 protein: CASSLMANQETQYF

D gene: NA
clone size: NA
J gene: TRBJ1-5
V gene: TRBV6-5
CDR3 DNA: TGTGCCAGCAGTTCCAGGGATTCGGGGCAGCCCCAGCATTTT
CDR3 protein: CASSSRDSGQPQHF

D gene: NA
clone size: NA
J gene: TRBJ2-1
V gene: TRBV12-5
CDR3 DNA: TGTGCTAGTGGTTTGGTAGGGAGTGAGCAGTTCTTC
CDR3 protein: CASGLVGSEQFF

D gene: NA
clone size: NA
J gene: TRBJ2-3
V gene: TRBV7-2
CDR3 DNA: TGTGCCAGCAGCCATCGGCGCGGGACAAGCACAGATACGCAGTATTTT
CDR3 protein: CASSHRRGTSTDTQYF

D gene: NA
clone size: NA
J gene: TRBJ2-3
V gene: TRBV5-4
CDR3 DNA: TGTGCCAGCAGCTCCGGGACAATGGCAGATACGCAGTATTTT
CDR3 protein: CASSSGTMADTQYF

D gene: NA
clone size: NA
J gene: TRBJ2-7
V gene: TRBV11-1
CDR3 DNA: TGTGCCAGCAGCTTAAGACGTAGCATCTACGAGCAGTACTTC
CDR3 protein: CASSLRRSIYEQYF

D gene: NA
clone size: NA
J gene: TRBJ2-3
V gene: TRBV9
CDR3 DNA: TGTGCCAGCAGCGTTAGGACTTCTGCGGGAGATACGCAGTATTTT
CDR3 protein: CASSVRTSAGDTQYF

D gene: NA
clone size: NA
J gene: TRBJ1-6
V gene: TRBV4-1
CDR3 DNA: TGCGCCAGCAGCCAAGTAAAAGTCGGGGGGTTAAATTCACCCCTCCACTTT
CDR3 protein: CASSQVKVGGLNSPLHF

D gene: NA
clone size: NA
J gene: TRBJ1-1
V gene: TRBV2
CDR3 DNA: TGTGCCAGCAGTGAGGCGCTTGAAGCTTTCTTT
CDR3 protein: CASSEALEAFF

D gene: TRBD1
clone size: NA
J gene: TRBJ1-4
V gene: TRBV7-7
CDR3 DNA: TGTGCTAGCAGCCTGGGACAGGGAGAAAAACTGTTTTTT
CDR3 protein: CASSLGQGEKLFF

D gene: NA
clone size: few
J gene: TRBJ2-2
V gene: TRBV6-4
CDR3 DNA: TGTGCCAGCAGTGAGGTAGCGGACACCGGGGAGCTGTTTTTT
CDR3 protein: CASSEVADTGELFF

D gene: NA
clone size: NA
J gene: TRBJ2-1
V gene: TRBV7-3
CDR3 DNA: TGTGCCAGCAGCCCCCAGCTAGAACCCGCCAATGAGCAGTTCTTC
CDR3 protein: CASSPQLEPANEQFF

D gene: NA
clone size: once
J gene: TRBJ2-5
V gene: TRBV19
CDR3 DNA: TGTGCCAGTAGTATACCCCGCCCCGGACAGAACCAAGAGACCCAGTACTTC
CDR3 protein: CASSIPRPGQNQETQYF

D gene: TRBD2
clone size: NA
J gene: TRBJ2-5
V gene: TRBV4-1
CDR3 DNA: TGCGCCAGCAGCCAACCCGGACTAGCGGGCTGGGAGACCCAGTACTTC
CDR3 protein: CASSQPGLAGWETQYF

D gene: TRBD2
clone size: NA
J gene: TRBJ2-5
V gene: TRBV6-5
CDR3 DNA: TGTGCCAGCAGTTACTCGAGCGGGAGGGCCGGAGAGACCCAGTACTTC
CDR3 protein: CASSYSSGRAGETQYF

D gene: TRBD2
clone size: NA
J gene: TRBJ2-7
V gene: TRBV7-2
CDR3 DNA: TGTGCCAGCAGCTTAGAGGCCGGGAGGGCGTACGAGCAGTACTTC
CDR3 protein: CASSLEAGRAYEQYF

D gene: TRBD1
clone size: NA
J gene: TRBJ1-4
V gene: TRBV14
CDR3 DNA: TGTGCCAGCAGCCAAGGGCGACAGGGAGGTGATGAAAAACTGTTTTTT
CDR3 protein: CASSQGRQGGDEKLFF

D gene: NA
clone size: NA
J gene: TRBJ2-1
V gene: TRBV6-5
CDR3 DNA: TGTGCCAGCAGTTACGAGAGTGCGATTTGGGTCAATGAGCAGTTCTTC
CDR3 protein: CASSYESAIWVNEQFF

D gene: NA
clone size: NA
J gene: TRBJ2-5
V gene: TRBV9
CDR3 DNA: TGTGCCAGCAGCGTAGAGGAGCGGGTGCGGGAGACCCAGTACTTC
CDR3 protein: CASSVEERVRETQYF

D gene: TRBD2
clone size: NA
J gene: TRBJ2-3
V gene: TRBV19
CDR3 DNA: TGTGCCAGTAGTATTAGCGGGAGCACAGATACGCAGTATTTT
CDR3 protein: CASSISGSTDTQYF

D gene: NA
clone size: NA
J gene: TRBJ1-4
V gene: TRBV11-3
CDR3 DNA: TGTGCCAGCAGCTTGGGGGGCTCATTAAAAAAACTGTTTTTT
CDR3 protein: CASSLGGSLKKLFF

D gene: TRBD2
clone size: NA
J gene: TRBJ2-3
V gene: TRBV5-1
CDR3 DNA: TGCGCCAGCAGCTTGCGCGGGAGACGTACAGATACGCAGTATTTT
CDR3 protein: CASSLRGRRTDTQYF

D gene: TRBD2
clone size: NA
J gene: TRBJ2-2
V gene: TRBV4-2
CDR3 DNA: TGTGCCAGCAGCCTCTTACTAGCGGGAGGGCCCGGGGAGCTGTTTTTT
CDR3 protein: CASSLLLAGGPGELFF